The 7 T cell receptor beta chains listed next were all sequenced from one sample in a study of regulatory T cells in long-lasting Graves disease. Indicated time point: persistent/refractory GD, antithyroid drugs over 5 years with positive TRAb. Following extraction of RNA from PBMCs, that RNA was used to make the TCR library. Libraries of TCR beta came from iRepertoire HTBI primers plus Arm-PCR of CDR3 regions. TCRdb called the multiplex PCR reads again in MiXCR, with one record for every CDR3 protein. Of roughly 500,000 distinct CDR3 sequences listed, less than 25% are singletons. This sample comprised peripheral blood mononuclear cells (PBMCs), obtained when the disease was refractory, from a patient treated with antithyroid drugs. The receptors come from a female donor with Graves disease.

This clonotype has a count of ten or more. V gene TRBV18 combines with J gene TRBJ2-7, with 11 bases aligning to TRBD1. V lost 1 base to trimming and J lost 5 bases; unmatched junction nucleotides: 4. The length of the CDR3 is 15 residues. Germline-derived CDR1 and CDR2 are KGHSH and LQKENI. CDR3 bases: TGTGCCAGCTCACCACTCGGACAGGGGGCAGACGAGCAGTACTTC. It translates to CASSPLGQGADEQYF.

This sequence joins TRBV12-3 or TRBV12-4 and TRBJ2-7, with 8 positions matching TRBD2. The J segment lost 3 bases and the V segment lost 2 bases, leaving 3 bases of the junction unmatched. The CDR3 sequence is 14 residues long. CDR3 residues: CASSLWRGDYEQYF. The CDR3 DNA reads TGTGCCAGCAGTTTATGGCGGGGGGACTACGAGCAGTACTTC.

This clonotype was seen a handful of times. The chain recombines TRBV20-1 with TRBJ1-5, with D unresolved. Germline V gives CDR1 DFQATT, CDR2 SNEGSKA (reference sequence). V dropped 0 bases and J dropped 4 bases, with 16 bases sitting between them. The CDR3 length is 16 residues. The CDR3 nucleotides are TGCAGTGCTAGAGATCCACGGCCACGACGAAATCAGCCCCAGCATTTT. Encoded protein: CSARDPRPRRNQPQHF.

In this sample, this clonotype turned up many times. V and J are TRBV10-3 and TRBJ2-5; no reliable D call. This CDR3 contains 12 residues. In germline, CDR1 is ENHRY, CDR2 SYGVKD. V lost 0 bases and J 5 bases, leaving 4 bases between the germline ends. The CDR3 region has the DNA TGTGCCATCAGTGAGTCGGGGGAGACCCAGTACTTC. This codes for CAISESGETQYF.

The rearrangement joins TRBV10-3 to TRBJ2-7, with 9 bases aligning to TRBD2. Germline assignment: CDR1 ENHRY and CDR2 SYGVKD. V lost 0 bases to trimming and J lost 9 bases; unmatched junction nucleotides: 9. This CDR3 comprises 15 residues. For the CDR3, the DNA is TGTGCCATCAGTGAGTCGCGGCGGGAGGGCTCCACGCAGTACTTC. This gives the protein CAISESRREGSTQYF.

At least ten counts were recorded for this clonotype. V and J are TRBV5-1 and TRBJ1-1, with 8 bases that match TRBD1. The junction had 7 bases not matched to a gene; V was cut back by 0 bases and J by 0 bases. The germline gives CDR1 SGHRS, CDR2 YFSETQ. The CDR3 runs to 17 residues. The CDR3 nucleotides are TGCGCCAGCAGCTTGGAACAGGGGGGATTTATGAACACTGAAGCTTTCTTT. It translates to CASSLEQGGFMNTEAFF.

The chain uses TRBV9 and TRBJ2-7; the match to TRBD2 covers 12 bases. Germline loops: CDR1 SGDLS, CDR2 YYNGEE. With 0 bases clipped from V and 7 bases from J, the junction kept 8 bases outside the gene matches. The CDR3 consists of 16 residues. The CDR3 reads CASSVDWTSGISEQYF. The CDR3 DNA is TGTGCCAGCAGCGTAGACTGGACTAGCGGGATAAGTGAGCAGTACTTC.